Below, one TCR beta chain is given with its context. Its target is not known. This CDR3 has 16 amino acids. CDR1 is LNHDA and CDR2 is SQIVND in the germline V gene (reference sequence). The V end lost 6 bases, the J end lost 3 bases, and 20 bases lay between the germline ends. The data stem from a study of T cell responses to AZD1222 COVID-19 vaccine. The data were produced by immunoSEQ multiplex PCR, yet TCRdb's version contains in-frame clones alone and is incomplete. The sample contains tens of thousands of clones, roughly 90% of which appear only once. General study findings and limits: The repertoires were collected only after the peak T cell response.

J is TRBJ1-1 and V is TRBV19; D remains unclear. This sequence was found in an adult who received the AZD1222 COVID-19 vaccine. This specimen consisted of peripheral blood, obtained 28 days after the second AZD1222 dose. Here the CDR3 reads CASRRLDQAPYTEAFF. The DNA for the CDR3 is TGTGCCAGTAGGCGACTTGATCAGGCCCCGTACACTGAAGCTTTCTTT.